The sequence of this TCR beta chain was determined in a study of CXCR3-negative and CXCR3-positive naive CD8 T cells. Points from the study as a whole: For memory CD8+ cells diversity was much lower, but both naive subsets had comparably high diversity. Surface CD5 was comparable between naive subsets; TCR strength was inferred from TRB CDR3 properties. CXCR3-expressing naive cells carried TRB CDR3s more hydrophobic than those of CXCR3-negative naive cells.

Points on this clonotype: What it recognizes is unknown.

Libraries of TRB cDNA were made by 5' RACE and carried UMIs. Reprocessing the 5' RACE reads, TCRdb reports a single entry for every CDR3 protein and omits DNA. This table lists about 60,000 distinct CDR3 sequences. CDR1 SGHKS and CDR2 YYEKEE come from the germline V gene (reference sequence). The CDR3 has 13 residues. The naive CD8+ gate required CD45RO-CCR7+CD27+CD95- phenotype. The sequence was collected from a human donor in good health. Some clones in this sample may be carry-over from other donors' samples. The sequenced material came from naive CXCR3+ CD8+ T cells from blood. Subset noted: CD45RO-CCR7+CD27+CD95- naive CD8+ T cells expressing CXCR3 (TNR3+). This chain links TRBV5-5 with TRBJ1-1. The CDR3 here is CASSFGRTTEAFF.